A single sample is the source of the 30 T cell receptor beta chains below, sequenced in a study of identical twins. TCRdb redid the calling of the 5' RACE reads with MiXCR, one entry per CDR3 protein. Of 1.5 million to 2 million distinct CDR3 sequences in the sample, under 35% were seen once. Specimen: cord blood. These TCRs come from a newborn girl in good health.

The count of this clonotype is one. The chain employs TRBV20-1 and TRBJ1-2, with 12 bases lining up with TRBD1. Trimming cost V 1 base and J 8 bases; bases outside gene matches: 14. Germline V CDR1 and CDR2: DFQATT, SNEGSKA (reference sequence). This CDR3 spans 17 amino acids. The CDR3 nucleotides read TGCAGTGCTAGAGTTTCGGGGACAGGGGGCCCCCGTGGAGGCTACACCTTC. It codes for CSARVSGTGGPRGGYTF.

This clonotype was picked up many times. V is TRBV29-1 and J is TRBJ2-6; no reliable D call. This CDR3 is built from 13 residues. Germline V gene sequence: CDR1 SQVTM, CDR2 ANQGSEA. V was pared by 7 bases and J by 2 bases, with 9 bases between. In DNA, the CDR3 is TGCAGCGCGAAATACCCTGGGGCCAACGTCCTGACTTTC. Amino acids: CSAKYPGANVLTF. Full variable domain (remainder filled in from reference TRBV29-1 and TRBJ2-6): SAVISQKPSRDICQRGTSLTIQCQVDSQVTMMFWYRQQPGQSLTLIATANQGSEATYESGFVIDKFPISRPNLTFSTLTVSNMSPEDSSIYLCSAKYPGANVLTFGAGSRLTVL.

This chain uses TRBV10-3 with TRBJ1-5; D is uncertain. Per the germline V gene, CDR1 is ENHRY and CDR2 is SYGVKD. The CDR3 loop spans 15 amino acids. V was cut by 6 bases and J by 6 bases, with 18 bases left in between. In nucleotides, the CDR3 is TGTGCCATCAGCGCCGGGATCGAGGTCGGTCAGCCCCAGCATTTT. Its protein product is CAISAGIEVGQPQHF.

This clonotype turned up a few times. This rearrangement joins TRBV7-9 to TRBJ2-5; D not certain. The CDR3 sequence is 15 residues long. The V end lost 1 base, the J end lost 5 bases, and 14 bases lay between the germline ends. The germline V gene encodes CDR1 SEHNR and CDR2 FQNEAQ (reference sequence). CDR3 sequence: CASSLGVITPETQYF. DNA of the CDR3: TGTGCCAGCAGCTTAGGAGTGATTACTCCGGAGACCCAGTACTTC.

The DNA for the CDR3 is TGTGCCAGCAGCTTGGCGTTCGGGGGAGAAGATACGCAGTATTTT. It yields the protein CASSLAFGGEDTQYF. The chain is built from TRBV5-6 and TRBJ2-3, with TRBD2 as a possible D gene (6 bases). Germline CDR1 SGHDT, CDR2 YYEEEE. The CDR3 sequence is 15 residues long. The V end lost 0 bases, the J end lost 5 bases, and 13 bases lay between the germline ends.

V is TRBV28 and J is TRBJ2-1, with TRBD1 identical over 8 bases. V shed 6 bases and J 3 bases; nucleotides not matched to a gene: 4. The CDR3 covers 14 residues. CDR1 MDHEN and CDR2 SYDVKM come from the germline V gene. CDR3 sequence (DNA): TGTGCCAGCAGGGGGGGACAGGTCTACAATGAGCAGTTCTTC. Its protein is CASRGGQVYNEQFF.

This clonotype was counted between two and nine times. The V and J genes are TRBV5-1 and TRBJ1-1; tentatively, D is TRBD1 (6 bases). CDR1 and CDR2 (germline): SGHRS, YFSETQ. The CDR3 sequence is 13 residues long. V was clipped by 5 bases and J by 7 bases, with 15 bases between them. CDR3 DNA: TGCGCCAGCAGATCGGACAGTGGGTTTGAAGCTTTCTTT. Its translation is CASRSDSGFEAFF.

This clonotype appeared a few times. The chain joins TRBV5-1 to TRBJ2-3; the D gene is possibly TRBD2 (6 bases). The germline CDR1 and CDR2 sequences are SGHRS and YFSETQ. The ends were cut back, 4 bases at V and 0 bases at J, with 12 bases in the middle. This CDR3 has 15 amino acids. CDR3 protein: CASSNRDSSTDTQYF. In DNA form, the CDR3 reads TGCGCCAGCAGCAACCGGGACTCGAGCACAGATACGCAGTATTTT. Based on the CDR3 plus reference TRBV5-1 and TRBJ2-3, the full variable domain is KAGVTQTPRYLIKTRGQQVTLSCSPISGHRSVSWYQQTPGQGLQFLFEYFSETQRNKGNFPGRFSGRQFSNSRSEMNVSTLELGDSALYLCASSNRDSSTDTQYFGPGTRLTVL.

This clonotype was detected only once. One end of the junction does not line up with germline, which may come from a read error. The rearrangement uses TRBV12-5 and TRBJ2-7, with 11 bases that match TRBD2. Germline V CDR1 and CDR2: LGHNT, FRNRAP. This CDR3 spans 19 amino acids. CDR3 DNA: TGTGCTAGTGGCCGACCGCGTTCTAGCGGGGGGCCGCTAGACTACGAGCGGTACTTC. It codes for CASGRPRSSGGPLDYERYF.

This clonotype turned up a few times. The chain recombines TRBV7-9 with TRBJ2-1, with D tentatively TRBD2 (5 bases). CDR3 size: 15 residues. The V gene's germline CDR1 is SEHNR and CDR2 FQNEAQ (reference sequence). The ends were cut back, 4 bases at V and 0 bases at J, with 10 bases in the middle. CDR3 loop: CASSSDYSSYNEQFF. The CDR3, as DNA: TGTGCCAGCAGCTCAGACTATTCCTCCTACAATGAGCAGTTCTTC.

This clonotype was seen more than once but under ten times. V is TRBV6-5 and J is TRBJ2-1; 9 bases are a match to TRBD2. CDR1 is MNHEY and CDR2 is SVGAGI in the germline V gene. After removal of 2 bases from V and 4 bases from J, the junction contained 15 bases not matched to a gene. This CDR3 is built from 19 residues. This chain's CDR3 is CASSYKSGSGGQSYNEQFF. As DNA, the CDR3 is TGTGCCAGCAGTTACAAATCGGGTAGCGGGGGTCAATCTTACAATGAGCAGTTCTTC.

V is TRBV12-3 or TRBV12-4 and J is TRBJ2-1; D perhaps matches TRBD1 (6 bases). The CDR3 is 17 residues long. Trimming left V 3 bases short and J 0 bases short, with 15 bases between. In DNA, the CDR3 is TGTGCCAGCAGTTTTACCCCTACAGGGAGCTCCTACAATGAGCAGTTCTTC. Amino acid sequence: CASSFTPTGSSYNEQFF.

This chain uses TRBV6-6 with TRBJ1-1; TRBD1 aligns across 7 bases. Germline CDR1 MNHNY, CDR2 SVGAGI (reference sequence). This CDR3 has 14 amino acids. J gave up 8 bases and V 7 bases, and 13 bases lay outside the gene matches. The CDR3 spells CASIGDREIVEAFF. Written as DNA, the CDR3 is TGTGCCAGCATTGGCGACAGGGAGATTGTGGAAGCTTTCTTT.

This clonotype showed up just a few times. The rearrangement joins TRBV20-1 to TRBJ2-7; 8 bases are a match to TRBD2. J lost 7 bases, V lost 6 bases, and 8 bases had no gene match. This CDR3 has 12 residues. The germline gives CDR1 DFQATT, CDR2 SNEGSKA (reference sequence). CDR3 sequence: CSAGTSGWEQYF. The CDR3 DNA follows: TGCAGTGCCGGCACTAGCGGCTGGGAGCAGTACTTC.

This chain joins TRBV20-1 and TRBJ2-5; unclear D gene. This CDR3 contains 13 residues. CDR1 and CDR2 (germline): DFQATT, SNEGSKA (reference sequence). Between the trimmed V and J ends, which lost 2 bases and 2 bases, there was a span of 9 bases. The CDR3 nucleotides are TGCAGTGCTAGACTTAACGGACAAGAGACCCAGTACTTC. Translation: CSARLNGQETQYF.

The V and J genes are TRBV6-1 and TRBJ1-2; a weak D match, TRBD1 (5 bases). The CDR3 is made up of 12 amino acids. CDR1 MNHNS and CDR2 SASEGT come from the germline V gene. V was cut by 7 bases and J by 4 bases, with 10 bases left in between. The CDR3 bases are TGTGCCAGCATCGGGACTTTCTATGGCTACACCTTC. Its translation: CASIGTFYGYTF.

This clonotype has just a few counts. The chain couples TRBV28 to TRBJ1-1, with 8 bases identical to TRBD1. With V trimmed by 4 bases and J by 4 bases, 11 bases remained unmatched. Germline V gene sequence: CDR1 MDHEN, CDR2 SYDVKM. The CDR3 loop spans 16 amino acids. The CDR3 is CASSWGHRGSGTEAFF. The CDR3 coding sequence is TGTGCCAGCAGTTGGGGACACAGGGGGTCGGGCACTGAAGCTTTCTTT.

There are many counts of this clonotype. This chain uses TRBV24-1 with TRBJ2-1; D is unclear. Germline loops: CDR1 KGHDR, CDR2 SFDVKD. The CDR3 contains 11 residues. Trimming left V 10 bases short and J 3 bases short, with 6 bases between. For the CDR3, the DNA is TGTGCCACTACGAGCTACAATGAGCAGTTCTTC. Amino acid sequence: CATTSYNEQFF.

This clonotype was counted only a few times. J is TRBJ2-4 and V is TRBV27, with a weak D call TRBD1 (6 bases). The better agreement between TRBJ2-7 and the DNA end casts doubt on the J call. Per germline, CDR1 MNHEY and CDR2 SMNVEV (reference sequence). This CDR3 has 14 amino acids. The CDR3 region has the DNA TGTGCCAGCAGTATCAACAGGGTAAGCGACGAGCAGTACTTC. Translated: CASSINRVSDEQYF.

As for this clonotype: A much larger clone lies a single base off, so this may be a read error. This chain uses TRBV12-3 or TRBV12-4 with TRBJ2-4; D not resolved. CDR3 size: 16 residues. Written as DNA, the CDR3 is TGTGCCGGCAGTTTCAGGCCCTTGGGGGCCAAAAACATTCAGTACTTC. Translated, it gives CAGSFRPLGAKNIQYF.

Details on this clonotype: A read error may produce the germline difference seen at one junction end. The V call is TRBV7-8, the J call TRBJ2-3; D is unresolved. The CDR3 covers 15 residues. Germline V gene sequence: CDR1 SGHVS, CDR2 FQNEAQ. CDR3 in DNA: TGTGCCAGCAGCCCGGGTCCGACCCCCCCAGATACGCAGTCTTTT. Residues: CASSPGPTPPDTQSF. Variable domain in full (rest from reference TRBV7-8 and TRBJ2-3): GAGVSQSPRYKVAKRGQDVALRCDPISGHVSLFWYQQALGQGPEFLTYFQNEAQLDKSGLPSDRFFAERPEGSVSTLKIQRTQQEDSAVYLCASSPGPTPPDTQSFGPGTRLTVL.

The chain is built from TRBV4-1 and TRBJ1-2; no definite D call. The CDR3 loop spans 15 amino acids. V lost 1 base and J 4 bases, leaving 13 bases between the germline ends. The germline gives CDR1 MGHRA, CDR2 YSYEKL. The CDR3 coding sequence is TGCGCCAGCAGCCAAGGGAGGAGGAATAGCTATGGCTACACCTTC. It yields the protein CASSQGRRNSYGYTF.

This clonotype was detected a few times. J is TRBJ1-2 and V is TRBV10-2, with 7 bases aligning to TRBD1. V shed 2 bases and J 3 bases; nucleotides not matched to a gene: 9. The CDR3 has 16 amino acids. CDR1 WSHSY and CDR2 SAAADI come from the germline V gene. CDR3 sequence: CASSETSGRGHYGYTF. CDR3 coding DNA: TGCGCCAGCAGTGAGACTTCGGGAAGGGGGCACTATGGCTACACCTTC.

This clonotype was found a few times. V is TRBV2 and J is TRBJ2-7, with D perhaps matching TRBD1 (5 bases). The V gene lost 3 bases and the J gene lost 5 bases, with 11 bases spanning the gap. This CDR3 region has 13 residues. Germline V CDR1 and CDR2: SNHLY, FYNNEI. The CDR3 region is CASSDRVRDEQYF. CDR3 DNA: TGTGCCAGCAGTGACAGGGTGAGAGACGAGCAGTACTTC.

The table lists this clonotype with a few counts. V gene TRBV2 combines with J gene TRBJ1-2; D is perhaps TRBD1 (5 bases). Per the germline V gene, CDR1 is SNHLY and CDR2 is FYNNEI. Trimming removed 4 bases from V and 8 bases from J, with 14 bases in between. The CDR3 length is 13 residues. DNA for the CDR3: TGTGCCAGCAGTGTCGGGGGTTTGGGAGGCTACACCTTC. Translation gives CASSVGGLGGYTF. Filled out from reference TRBV2 and TRBJ1-2, the complete variable domain reads EPEVTQTPSHQVTQMGQEVILRCVPISNHLYFYWYRQILGQKVEFLVSFYNNEISEKSEIFDDQFSVERPDGSNFTLKIRSTKLEDSAMYFCASSVGGLGGYTFGSGTRLTVV.

The sample holds a few counts of this clonotype. The rearrangement joins TRBV5-1 to TRBJ2-1; TRBD2 aligns across 12 bases. Germline V gene sequence: CDR1 SGHRS, CDR2 YFSETQ. The CDR3 runs to 15 residues. V was pared by 2 bases and J by 8 bases, with 5 bases of the junction left unmatched. This CDR3 is CASSFLAGGPYEQFF. The CDR3 region has the DNA TGCGCCAGCAGCTTTCTAGCGGGGGGGCCATATGAGCAGTTCTTC.

The chain joins TRBV4-1 to TRBJ2-2, with TRBD1 as a possible D gene (5 bases). The ends were cut back, 4 bases at V and 3 bases at J, with 12 bases in the middle. Germline V gene data show CDR1 as MGHRA and CDR2 as YSYEKL. This CDR3 spans 15 amino acids. The CDR3 nucleotides read TGCGCCAGCAGCCCGAAATCAGGGTACACCGGGGAGCTGTTTTTT. It is translated as CASSPKSGYTGELFF.

This clonotype was found a few times. The chain carries TRBV2 and TRBJ1-6; D is ambiguous. The germline CDR1 and CDR2 sequences are SNHLY and FYNNEI. The CDR3 consists of 14 residues. Deletions cut 1 base from V and 4 bases from J, with 5 bases between. The DNA for the CDR3 is TGTGCCAGCAGTGAAGAGCTTTATAATTCACCCCTCCACTTT. Amino acid sequence: CASSEELYNSPLHF.

Turning to this clonotype: The conserved closing phenylalanine or tryptophan is absent in this CDR3, likely reflecting a read error. The chain uses TRBV3-1 and TRBJ1-2; TRBD1 might be the D (5 bases). Per germline, CDR1 LGHDT and CDR2 YNNKEL (reference sequence). The V and J ends lost 1 base and 4 bases respectively, with 10 bases between them. The CDR3 covers 14 residues. Here the CDR3 reads CASSQGQGLYGYTI. CDR3 sequence (DNA): TGTGCCAGCAGCCAAGGTCAGGGACTCTATGGCTACACCATC.

The chain combines TRBV9 with TRBJ1-2; 10 bases align to TRBD1. Germline V gives CDR1 SGDLS, CDR2 YYNGEE. V lost 0 bases and J lost 5; bases outside the gene matches: 10. The CDR3 spans 17 residues. In nucleotides, the CDR3 is TGTGCCAGCAGCGTAGCCCCGGGACAGGGGAGTCCTTATGGCTACACCTTC. Protein: CASSVAPGQGSPYGYTF.